The rows below give T cell receptor beta chains drawn from one sample of a study of T-cell reconstitution after alpha-beta-depleted transplantation in children. In TCRdb, the PCR reads were re-called with MiXCR into one record per CDR3 protein. The sample consists of about 580,000 distinct CDR3 sequences, 23% of them appearing once. This sample comprised PBMCs, mostly from graft donor cells, obtained 360 days after TCRalphabeta/CD19-depleted stem cell transplant. These receptors came from a boy younger than two who had a stem cell transplant for acute myeloid leukemia, so the T cells may come from the graft donor. Each CDR3 is given with its conserved first and last residue. The D gene is left open where the match is weak. Clone sizes are given selectively: once, few, many, or a class where the clone is expanded.

>15|TRBV6-2/TRBV6-3|many|TRBJ2-1|TRBD2
TGTGCCAGCAGTATAAGCGGGGACTCCTACAATGAGCAGTTCTTC
CASSISGDSYNEQFF
>14|TRBV7-9|NA|TRBJ2-2|TRBD1
TGTGCCAGCAGCGCGCAGACAGGGAACGGGGAGCTGTTTTTT
CASSAQTGNGELFF
>13|TRBV20-1|many|TRBJ2-5|NA
TGCAGTGCCAGGGACGGGACCCAAGAGACCCAGTACTTC
CSARDGTQETQYF
>16|TRBV18|many|TRBJ2-7|NA
TGTGCCAGCTCACCTGTGGCGGAACCCGGGGCCTCCGAGCAGTACTTC
CASSPVAEPGASEQYF
>14|TRBV29-1|many|TRBJ2-7|TRBD2
TGCAGCGTCGCTGGACTAGCGGGGGACTTCGAGCAGTACTTC
CSVAGLAGDFEQYF
>17|TRBV3-1|NA|TRBJ2-2|NA
TGTGCCAGCAGCCAAGATGACCCAGCTCCGAACACCGGGGAGCTGTTTTTT
CASSQDDPAPNTGELFF
>14|TRBV7-2|few|TRBJ2-7|TRBD2
TGTGCCAGCAGTTACGGGAGGGGGAACTACGAGCAGTACTTC
CASSYGRGNYEQYF
>15|TRBV6-1|NA|TRBJ2-4|NA
TGTGCCAGCACGCCCGTTCCGGGACCCCAAAACATTCAGTACTTC
CASTPVPGPQNIQYF
>11|TRBV20-1|NA|TRBJ2-7|NA
TGCAGTGCTAGCACCGGTTACGAGCAGTACTTC
CSASTGYEQYF
>15|TRBV20-1|many|TRBJ2-3|NA
TGCAGTGCTAGGCGCCGGGACTTTTACACAGATACGCAGTATTTT
CSARRRDFYTDTQYF
>14|TRBV12-5|many|TRBJ2-5|NA
TGTGCTAGTGGTTTAGGGCTCTCGCAAGAGACCCAGTACTTC
CASGLGLSQETQYF
>18|TRBV15|NA|TRBJ1-5|NA
TGTGCCACCAGCAGAGATGGGAGGGGTGGAAAATGGGATCAGCCCCAGCATTTT
CATSRDGRGGKWDQPQHF
>15|TRBV12-3/TRBV12-4|NA|TRBJ2-5|NA
TGTGCCAGCAGTTTGGGCCAAGCGGTGGAAGAGACCCAGTACTTC
CASSLGQAVEETQYF
>13|TRBV7-2|few|TRBJ1-2|NA
TGTGCCAGCAGCTCAACAGGGCACTATGGCTACACCTTC
CASSSTGHYGYTF
>14|TRBV7-9|many|TRBJ2-3|NA
TGTGCCAGTATCGGAGCTGTTAGCACAGATACGCAGTATTTT
CASIGAVSTDTQYF
>15|TRBV18|NA|TRBJ2-3|NA
TGTGCCAGCTCACCCCTTGGGGTCGTCACAGATACGCAGTATTTT
CASSPLGVVTDTQYF
>15|TRBV6-5|few|TRBJ1-1|NA
TGTGCCAGCAGTTACGAGGGGGGGGCAAACACTGAAGCTTTCTTT
CASSYEGGANTEAFF
>14|TRBV10-3|few|TRBJ2-5|NA
TGTGCCATCAGTCCTGGGGGCAGCCAAGAGACCCAGTACTTC
CAISPGGSQETQYF